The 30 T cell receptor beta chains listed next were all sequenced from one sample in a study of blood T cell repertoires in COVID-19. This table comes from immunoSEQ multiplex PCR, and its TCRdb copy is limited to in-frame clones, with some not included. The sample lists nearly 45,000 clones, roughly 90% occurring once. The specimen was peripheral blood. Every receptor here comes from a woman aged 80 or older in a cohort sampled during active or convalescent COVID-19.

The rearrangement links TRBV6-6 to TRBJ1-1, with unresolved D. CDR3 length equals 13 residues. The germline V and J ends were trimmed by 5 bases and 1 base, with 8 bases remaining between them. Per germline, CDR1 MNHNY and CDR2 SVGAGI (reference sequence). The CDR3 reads CASSTKQNTEAFF. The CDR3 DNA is TGTGCCAGCAGTACAAAACAGAACACTGAAGCTTTCTTT.

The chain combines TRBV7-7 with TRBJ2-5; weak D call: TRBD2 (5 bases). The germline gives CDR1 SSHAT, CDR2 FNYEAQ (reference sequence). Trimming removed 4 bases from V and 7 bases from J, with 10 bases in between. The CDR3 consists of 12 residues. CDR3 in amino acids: CASSSSSGTQYF. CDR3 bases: TGTGCCAGCAGCTCTAGCTCCGGGACCCAGTACTTC.

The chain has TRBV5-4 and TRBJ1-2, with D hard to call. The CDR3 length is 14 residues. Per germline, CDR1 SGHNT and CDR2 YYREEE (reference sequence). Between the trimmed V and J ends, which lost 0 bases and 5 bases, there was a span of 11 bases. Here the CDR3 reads CASSLVAESYGYTF. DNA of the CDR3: TGTGCCAGCAGCTTGGTAGCGGAATCTTATGGCTACACCTTC. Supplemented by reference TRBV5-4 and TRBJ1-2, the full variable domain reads ETGVTQSPTHLIKTRGQQVTLRCSSQSGHNTVSWYQQALGQGPQFIFQYYREEENGRGNFPPRFSGLQFPNYSSELNVNALELDDSALYLCASSLVAESYGYTFGSGTRLTVV.

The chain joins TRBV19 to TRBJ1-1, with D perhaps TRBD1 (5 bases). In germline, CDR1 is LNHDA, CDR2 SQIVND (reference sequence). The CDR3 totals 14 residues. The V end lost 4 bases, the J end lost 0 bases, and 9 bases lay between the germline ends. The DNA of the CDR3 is TGTGCCAGTAGTAGGACAAGGATGAACACTGAAGCTTTCTTT. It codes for CASSRTRMNTEAFF. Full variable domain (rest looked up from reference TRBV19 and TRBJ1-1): DGGITQSPKYLFRKEGQNVTLSCEQNLNHDAMYWYRQDPGQGLRLIYYSQIVNDFQKGDIAEGYSVSREKKESFPLTVTSAQKNPTAFYLCASSRTRMNTEAFFGQGTRLTVV.

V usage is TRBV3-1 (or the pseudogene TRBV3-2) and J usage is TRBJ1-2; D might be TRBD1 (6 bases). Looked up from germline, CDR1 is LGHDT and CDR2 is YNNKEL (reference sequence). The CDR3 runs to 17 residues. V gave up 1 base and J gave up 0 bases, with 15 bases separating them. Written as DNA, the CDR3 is TGTGCCAGCAGCCAAGGTTTAGGGGGTTTGGCTAACTATGGCTACACCTTC. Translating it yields CASSQGLGGLANYGYTF.

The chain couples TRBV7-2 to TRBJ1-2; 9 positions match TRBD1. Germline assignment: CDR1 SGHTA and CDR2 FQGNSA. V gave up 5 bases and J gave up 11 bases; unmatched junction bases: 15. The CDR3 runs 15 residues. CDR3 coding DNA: TGTGCCAGCAGCCCCAGTTACCGGGACAGGGAGGTGTACACCTTC. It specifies CASSPSYRDREVYTF.

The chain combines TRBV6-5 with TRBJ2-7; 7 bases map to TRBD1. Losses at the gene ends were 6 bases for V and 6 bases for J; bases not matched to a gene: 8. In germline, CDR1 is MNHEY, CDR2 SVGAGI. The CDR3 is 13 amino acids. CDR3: CASSHDRVGEQYF. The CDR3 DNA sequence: TGTGCCAGCAGCCATGACAGGGTGGGCGAGCAGTACTTC.

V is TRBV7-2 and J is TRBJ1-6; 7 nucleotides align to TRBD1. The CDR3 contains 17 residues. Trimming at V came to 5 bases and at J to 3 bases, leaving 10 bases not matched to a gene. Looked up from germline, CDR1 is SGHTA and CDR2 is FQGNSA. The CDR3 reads CASSPRQGVFYNSPLHF. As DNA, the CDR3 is TGTGCCAGCAGCCCCCGACAGGGCGTATTCTATAATTCACCCCTCCACTTT.

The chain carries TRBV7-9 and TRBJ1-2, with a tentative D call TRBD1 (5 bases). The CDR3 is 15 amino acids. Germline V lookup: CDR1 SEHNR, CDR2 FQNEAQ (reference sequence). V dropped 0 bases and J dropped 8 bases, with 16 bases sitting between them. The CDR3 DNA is TGTGCCAGCAGCTTAGCCCCGGCAGGGATAGGGGGCTACACCTTC. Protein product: CASSLAPAGIGGYTF.

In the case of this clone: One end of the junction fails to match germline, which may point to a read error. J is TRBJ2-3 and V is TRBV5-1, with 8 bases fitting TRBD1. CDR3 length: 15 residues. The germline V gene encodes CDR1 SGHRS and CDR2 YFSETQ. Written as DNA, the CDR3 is TGCGCCAGCAGCGGCGACAGGGGTGTCACATATACGCAGTATTTT. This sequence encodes CASSGDRGVTYTQYF.

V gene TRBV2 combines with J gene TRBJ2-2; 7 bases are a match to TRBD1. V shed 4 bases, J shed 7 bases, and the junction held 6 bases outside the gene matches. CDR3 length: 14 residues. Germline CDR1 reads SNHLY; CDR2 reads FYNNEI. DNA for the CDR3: TGTGCCAGCAGTGTACAGGGGATCGGCGGGGAGCTGTTTTTT. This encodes CASSVQGIGGELFF.

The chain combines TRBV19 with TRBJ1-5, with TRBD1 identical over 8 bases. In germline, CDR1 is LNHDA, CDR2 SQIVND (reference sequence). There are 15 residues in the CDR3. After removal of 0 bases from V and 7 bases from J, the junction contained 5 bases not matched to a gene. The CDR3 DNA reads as TGTGCCAGTAGTATAGAGGACAGGGTATGGCAGCCCCAGCATTTT. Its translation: CASSIEDRVWQPQHF. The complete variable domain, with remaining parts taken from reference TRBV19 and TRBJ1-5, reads DGGITQSPKYLFRKEGQNVTLSCEQNLNHDAMYWYRQDPGQGLRLIYYSQIVNDFQKGDIAEGYSVSREKKESFPLTVTSAQKNPTAFYLCASSIEDRVWQPQHFGDGTRLSIL.

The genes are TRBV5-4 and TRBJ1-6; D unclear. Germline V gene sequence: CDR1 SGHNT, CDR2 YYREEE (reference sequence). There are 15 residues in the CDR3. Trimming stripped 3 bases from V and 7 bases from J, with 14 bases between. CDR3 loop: CASSSFRGLNSPLHF. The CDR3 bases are TGTGCCAGCAGCTCCTTTAGAGGTCTCAATTCACCCCTCCACTTT.

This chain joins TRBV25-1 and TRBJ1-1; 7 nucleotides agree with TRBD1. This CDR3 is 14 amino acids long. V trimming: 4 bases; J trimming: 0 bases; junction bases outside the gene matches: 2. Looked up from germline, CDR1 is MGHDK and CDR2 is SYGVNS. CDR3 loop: CASSVTGMNTEAFF. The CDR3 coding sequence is TGTGCCAGCAGTGTGACAGGGATGAACACTGAAGCTTTCTTT.

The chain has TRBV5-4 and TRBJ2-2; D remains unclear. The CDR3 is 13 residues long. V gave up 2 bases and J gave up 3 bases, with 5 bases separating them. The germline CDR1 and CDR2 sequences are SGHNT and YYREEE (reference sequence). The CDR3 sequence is CASSFIDTGELFF. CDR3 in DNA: TGTGCCAGCAGCTTTATAGACACCGGGGAGCTGTTTTTT.

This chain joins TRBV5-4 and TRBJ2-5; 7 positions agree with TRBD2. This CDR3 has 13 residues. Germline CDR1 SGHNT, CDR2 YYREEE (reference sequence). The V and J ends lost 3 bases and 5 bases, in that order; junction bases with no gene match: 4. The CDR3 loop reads CASSSGLRETQYF. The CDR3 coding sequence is TGTGCCAGCAGCTCGGGACTACGGGAGACCCAGTACTTC.

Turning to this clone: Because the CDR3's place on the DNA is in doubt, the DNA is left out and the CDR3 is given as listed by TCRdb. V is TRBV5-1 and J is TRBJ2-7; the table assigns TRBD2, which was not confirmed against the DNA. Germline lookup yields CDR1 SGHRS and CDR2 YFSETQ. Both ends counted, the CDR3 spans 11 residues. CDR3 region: CASSSSGFQYF.

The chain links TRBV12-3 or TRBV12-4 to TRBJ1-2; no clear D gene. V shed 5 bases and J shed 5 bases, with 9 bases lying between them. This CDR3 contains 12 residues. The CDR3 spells CASSVSQYGYTF. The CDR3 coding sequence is TGTGCCAGCAGTGTAAGCCAATATGGCTACACCTTC.

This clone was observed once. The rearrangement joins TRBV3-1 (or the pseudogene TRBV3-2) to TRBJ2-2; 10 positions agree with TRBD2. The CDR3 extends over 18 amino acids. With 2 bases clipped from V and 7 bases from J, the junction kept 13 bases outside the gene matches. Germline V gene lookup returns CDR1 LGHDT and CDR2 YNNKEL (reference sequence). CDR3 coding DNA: TGTGCCAGCAGCCAATTGGTGGGGCTAGCGGGAGTTAGCGGGGAGCTGTTTTTT. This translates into CASSQLVGLAGVSGELFF.

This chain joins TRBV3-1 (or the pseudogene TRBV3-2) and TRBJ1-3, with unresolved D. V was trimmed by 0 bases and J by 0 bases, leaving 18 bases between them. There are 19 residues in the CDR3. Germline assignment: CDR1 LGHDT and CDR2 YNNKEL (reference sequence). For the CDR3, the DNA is TGTGCCAGCAGCCAAGATCGACTTCTACAGACTAGCTCTGGAAACACCATATATTTT. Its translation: CASSQDRLLQTSSGNTIYF.

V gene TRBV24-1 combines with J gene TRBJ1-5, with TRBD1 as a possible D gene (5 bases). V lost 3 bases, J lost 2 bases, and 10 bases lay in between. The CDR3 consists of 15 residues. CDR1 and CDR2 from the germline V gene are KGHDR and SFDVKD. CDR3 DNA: TGTGCCACCAGTGATGGGGGGGGAGGCAATCAGCCCCAGCATTTT. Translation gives CATSDGGGGNQPQHF.

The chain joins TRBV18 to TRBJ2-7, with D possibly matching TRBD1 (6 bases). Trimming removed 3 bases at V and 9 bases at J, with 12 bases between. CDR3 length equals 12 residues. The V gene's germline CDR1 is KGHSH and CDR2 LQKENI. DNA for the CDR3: TGTGCCAGCTCACCCTTCACAGGGCCGCAGTACTTC. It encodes CASSPFTGPQYF.

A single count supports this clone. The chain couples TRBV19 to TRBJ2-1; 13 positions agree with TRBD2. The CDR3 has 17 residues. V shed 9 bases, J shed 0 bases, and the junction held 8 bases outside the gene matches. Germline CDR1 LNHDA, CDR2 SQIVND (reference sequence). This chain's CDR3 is CASQLAGGHISYNEQFF. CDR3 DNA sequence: TGTGCCAGCCAACTAGCGGGGGGGCATATCTCCTACAATGAGCAGTTCTTC.

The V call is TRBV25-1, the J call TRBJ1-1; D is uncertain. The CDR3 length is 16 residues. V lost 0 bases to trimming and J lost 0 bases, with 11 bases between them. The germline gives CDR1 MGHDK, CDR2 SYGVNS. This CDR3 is CASSEYSRALNTEAFF. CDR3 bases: TGTGCCAGCAGTGAATATTCGAGAGCCTTGAACACTGAAGCTTTCTTT.

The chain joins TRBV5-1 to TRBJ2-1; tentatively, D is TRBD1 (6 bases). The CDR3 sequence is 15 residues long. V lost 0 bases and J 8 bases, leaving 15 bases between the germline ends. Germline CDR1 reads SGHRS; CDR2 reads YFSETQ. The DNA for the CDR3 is TGCGCCAGCAGCTTGGGGACAGCCGATACCCATGAGCAGTTCTTC. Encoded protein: CASSLGTADTHEQFF.

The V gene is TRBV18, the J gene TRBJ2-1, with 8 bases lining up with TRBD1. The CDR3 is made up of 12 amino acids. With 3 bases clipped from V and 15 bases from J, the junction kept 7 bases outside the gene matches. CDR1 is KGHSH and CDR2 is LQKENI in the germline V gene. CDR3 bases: TGTGCCAGCTCACCCTGGACAGGGAGGACGTTCTTC. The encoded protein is CASSPWTGRTFF.

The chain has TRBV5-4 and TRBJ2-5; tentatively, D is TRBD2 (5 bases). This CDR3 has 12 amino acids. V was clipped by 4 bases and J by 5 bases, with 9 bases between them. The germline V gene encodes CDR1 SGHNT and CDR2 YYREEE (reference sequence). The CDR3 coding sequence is TGTGCCAGCAGCGACGGCGGGGAGACCCAGTACTTC. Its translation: CASSDGGETQYF. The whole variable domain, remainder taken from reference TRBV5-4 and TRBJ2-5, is ETGVTQSPTHLIKTRGQQVTLRCSSQSGHNTVSWYQQALGQGPQFIFQYYREEENGRGNFPPRFSGLQFPNYSSELNVNALELDDSALYLCASSDGGETQYFGPGTRLLVL.

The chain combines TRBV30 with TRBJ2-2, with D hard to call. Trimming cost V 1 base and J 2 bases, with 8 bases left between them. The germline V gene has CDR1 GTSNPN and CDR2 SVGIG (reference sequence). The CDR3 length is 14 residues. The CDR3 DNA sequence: TGTGCCTGGAGTGGGCTAGGCAACACCGGGGAGCTGTTTTTT. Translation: CAWSGLGNTGELFF.

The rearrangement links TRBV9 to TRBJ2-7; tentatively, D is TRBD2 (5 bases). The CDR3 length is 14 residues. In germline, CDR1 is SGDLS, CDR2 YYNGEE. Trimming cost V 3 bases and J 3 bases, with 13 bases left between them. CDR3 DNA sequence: TGTGCCAGCAGCGCGGGTCGGGGTAGCTACGAGCAGTACTTC. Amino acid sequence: CASSAGRGSYEQYF.

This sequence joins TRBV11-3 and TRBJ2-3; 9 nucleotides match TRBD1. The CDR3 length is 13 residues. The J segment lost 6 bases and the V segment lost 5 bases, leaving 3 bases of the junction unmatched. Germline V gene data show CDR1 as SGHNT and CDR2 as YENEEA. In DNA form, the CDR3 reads TGTGCCAGCAGCATCGACAGGGGGGATACGCAGTATTTT. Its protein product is CASSIDRGDTQYF.